This T cell receptor beta chain was sequenced in a study of tumor-infiltrating lymphocytes in primary liver carcinoma. Findings and caveats of the study: Pairs comparing tumor with adjacent tissue or blood overlapped less than pairs drawn from tumor regions.

Unsorted whole blood served as the source of blood RNA, and germline DNA was extracted as well. Patients were treatment-naive with chronic HBV infection. Peripheral blood, approximately 4 milliliters, was collected prior to surgery. Trimming removed 3 bases at V and 3 bases at J, with 12 bases between. This CDR3 is 14 amino acids long. Germline CDR1 LGHNA, CDR2 YSLEER. A remark on this clonotype: The antigen remains undetermined.

With 500 ng total RNA as template and a constant-region primer, TCR beta cDNA was made. Investigators got TCR beta libraries out of three nested multiplex PCR rounds, done with slightly modified ARM-PCR. Forward primers for TRBV1-TRBV30 and a C-beta reverse primer served the first two PCR rounds, at 10 cycles each. TCRdb processed the multiplex PCR reads anew with MiXCR; each CDR3 protein has one entry. Among 310,000 or so distinct CDR3 sequences, nearly 60% were seen once, and the ten largest hold about 17%. The rearrangement links TRBV4-3 to TRBJ2-7; maybe TRBD2 (5 bases). This TCR was sampled from a woman aged 25 to 45 with primary liver carcinoma and hepatitis B virus infection. Sequences were obtained from peripheral blood. The CDR3 spells CASSHSGRGYEQYF. CDR3 nucleotide sequence: TGCGCCAGCAGCCACTCCGGACGGGGCTACGAGCAGTACTTC.